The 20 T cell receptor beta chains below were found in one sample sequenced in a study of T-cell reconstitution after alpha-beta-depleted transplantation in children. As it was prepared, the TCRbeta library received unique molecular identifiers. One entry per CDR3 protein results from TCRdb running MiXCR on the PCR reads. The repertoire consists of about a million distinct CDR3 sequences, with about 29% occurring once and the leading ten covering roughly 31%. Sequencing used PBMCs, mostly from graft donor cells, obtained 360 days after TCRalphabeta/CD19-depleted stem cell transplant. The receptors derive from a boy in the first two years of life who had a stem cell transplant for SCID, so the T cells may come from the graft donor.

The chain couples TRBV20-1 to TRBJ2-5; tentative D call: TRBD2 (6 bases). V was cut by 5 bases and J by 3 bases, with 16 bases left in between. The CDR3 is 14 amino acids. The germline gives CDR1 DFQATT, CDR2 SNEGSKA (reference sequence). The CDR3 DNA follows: TGCAGTGCTGCCCCCTACCGGGGGAAAGAGACCCAGTACTTC. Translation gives CSAAPYRGKETQYF.

The CDR3 nucleotides are TGCGCCAGCAGACCATGGACAGCTAACTATGGCTACACCTTC. Encoded protein: CASRPWTANYGYTF. The chain recombines TRBV5-1 with TRBJ1-2, with TRBD1 as a possible D gene (6 bases). The V and J ends lost 5 bases and 0 bases respectively, with 11 bases between them. This CDR3 region has 14 residues. The V gene's germline CDR1 is SGHRS and CDR2 YFSETQ.

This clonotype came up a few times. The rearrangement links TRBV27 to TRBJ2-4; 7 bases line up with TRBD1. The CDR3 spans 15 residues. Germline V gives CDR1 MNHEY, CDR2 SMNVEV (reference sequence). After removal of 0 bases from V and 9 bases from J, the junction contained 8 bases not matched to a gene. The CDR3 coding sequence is TGTGCCAGCAGTTTATCTGGGACAGACTTCAGCATTCAGTACTTC. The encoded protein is CASSLSGTDFSIQYF.

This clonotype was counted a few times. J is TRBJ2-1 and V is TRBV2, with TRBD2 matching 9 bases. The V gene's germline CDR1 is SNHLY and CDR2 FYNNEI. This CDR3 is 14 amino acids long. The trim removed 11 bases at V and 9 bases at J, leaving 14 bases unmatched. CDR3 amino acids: CAGILGLAQVEQFF. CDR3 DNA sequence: TGTGCCGGGATATTGGGACTAGCACAGGTTGAGCAGTTCTTC. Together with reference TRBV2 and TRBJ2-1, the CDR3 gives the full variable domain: EPEVTQTPSHQVTQMGQEVILRCVPISNHLYFYWYRQILGQKVEFLVSFYNNEISEKSEIFDDQFSVERPDGSNFTLKIRSTKLEDSAMYFCAGILGLAQVEQFFGPGTRLTVL.

The CDR3: CASTPFPLWEQFF. The CDR3 nucleotides are TGTGCCAGCACCCCTTTCCCCCTCTGGGAGCAGTTCTTC. V usage is TRBV12-3 or TRBV12-4 and J usage is TRBJ2-1, with D unclear. This CDR3 is 13 amino acids long. Trimming shortened V by 7 bases and J by 10 bases, and 17 bases separated the two germline ends.

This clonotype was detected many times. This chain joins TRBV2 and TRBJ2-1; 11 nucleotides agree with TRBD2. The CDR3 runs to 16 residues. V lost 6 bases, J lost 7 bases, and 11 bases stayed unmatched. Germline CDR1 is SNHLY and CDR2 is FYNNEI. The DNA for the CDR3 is TGTGCCAGCAGGGGAAATCTAGCGGGGGGTTGGAATGAGCAGTTCTTC. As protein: CASRGNLAGGWNEQFF.

The CDR3 sequence is CAISESTGGGEQYF. The CDR3 DNA is TGTGCCATCAGTGAGTCGACAGGGGGCGGCGAGCAGTACTTC. The V gene is TRBV10-3, the J gene TRBJ2-7, with TRBD1 matching over 10 bases. This CDR3 is built from 14 residues. Trimming removed 0 bases from V and 6 bases from J; junction bases left unmatched: 2. From germline, CDR1 is ENHRY and CDR2 SYGVKD.

CDR3 nucleotide sequence: TGCGCCAGCAGCCAGGTACCTGAGGGGAACACTGAAGCTTTCTTT. This sequence encodes CASSQVPEGNTEAFF. This chain uses TRBV4-1 with TRBJ1-1; D is ambiguous. The CDR3 is made up of 15 amino acids. V lost 3 bases and J 1 base, leaving 12 bases between the germline ends. CDR1 and CDR2 from the germline V gene are MGHRA and YSYEKL.

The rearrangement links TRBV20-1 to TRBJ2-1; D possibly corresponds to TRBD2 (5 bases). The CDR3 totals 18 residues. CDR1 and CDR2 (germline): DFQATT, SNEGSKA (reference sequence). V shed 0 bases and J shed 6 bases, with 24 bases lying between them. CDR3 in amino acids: CSARDFNRVGLDLNEQFF. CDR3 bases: TGCAGTGCTAGAGATTTTAATAGAGTAGGACTGGATCTCAATGAGCAGTTCTTC.

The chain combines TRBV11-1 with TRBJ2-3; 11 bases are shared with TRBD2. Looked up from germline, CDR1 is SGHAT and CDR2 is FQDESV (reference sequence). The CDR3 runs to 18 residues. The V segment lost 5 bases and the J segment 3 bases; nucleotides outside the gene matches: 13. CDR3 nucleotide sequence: TGTGCCAGCAGCCGCCTCGTACTAGCGGGGGAAATGACAGATACGCAGTATTTT. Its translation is CASSRLVLAGEMTDTQYF.

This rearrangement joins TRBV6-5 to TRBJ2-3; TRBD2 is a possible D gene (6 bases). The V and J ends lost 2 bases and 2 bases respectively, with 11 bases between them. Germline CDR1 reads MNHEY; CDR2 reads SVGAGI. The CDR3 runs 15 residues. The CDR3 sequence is CASSYGGGITDTQYF. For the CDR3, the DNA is TGTGCCAGCAGTTACGGTGGGGGGATCACAGATACGCAGTATTTT.

The CDR3 protein is CASSLGGGSNSPLHF. The CDR3 region has the DNA TGTGCCAGCAGTTTAGGGGGCGGATCTAATTCACCCCTCCACTTT. The gene calls are TRBV28 and TRBJ1-6; D may be TRBD1 (6 bases). V lost 2 bases, J lost 6 bases, and 11 bases lay in between. The CDR3 sequence is 15 residues long. Germline assignment: CDR1 MDHEN and CDR2 SYDVKM.

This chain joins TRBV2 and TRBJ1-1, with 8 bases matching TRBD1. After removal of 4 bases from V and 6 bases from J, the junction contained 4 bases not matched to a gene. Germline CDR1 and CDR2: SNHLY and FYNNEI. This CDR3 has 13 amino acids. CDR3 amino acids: CASSGQGLAEAFF. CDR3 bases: TGTGCCAGCAGTGGACAGGGGTTGGCTGAAGCTTTCTTT.

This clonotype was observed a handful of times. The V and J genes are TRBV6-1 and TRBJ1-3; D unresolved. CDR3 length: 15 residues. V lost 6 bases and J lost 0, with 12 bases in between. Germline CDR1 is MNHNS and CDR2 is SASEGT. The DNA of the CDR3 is TGTGCCAGCAGCCGTCCGGGAAACTCTGGAAACACCATATATTTT. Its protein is CASSRPGNSGNTIYF.

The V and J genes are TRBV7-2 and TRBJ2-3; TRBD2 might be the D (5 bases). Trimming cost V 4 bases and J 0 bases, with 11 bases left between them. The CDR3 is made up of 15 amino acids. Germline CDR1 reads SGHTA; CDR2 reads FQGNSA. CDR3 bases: TGTGCCAGCAGCTCCACGAGGGCTAGCACAGATACGCAGTATTTT. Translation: CASSSTRASTDTQYF.

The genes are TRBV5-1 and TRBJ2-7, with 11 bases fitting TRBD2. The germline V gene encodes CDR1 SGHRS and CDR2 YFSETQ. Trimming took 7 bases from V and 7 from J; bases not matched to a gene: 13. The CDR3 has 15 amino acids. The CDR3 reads CASSHTSGGSWEQYF. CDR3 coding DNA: TGCGCCAGCTCCCATACTAGCGGGGGATCGTGGGAGCAGTACTTC.

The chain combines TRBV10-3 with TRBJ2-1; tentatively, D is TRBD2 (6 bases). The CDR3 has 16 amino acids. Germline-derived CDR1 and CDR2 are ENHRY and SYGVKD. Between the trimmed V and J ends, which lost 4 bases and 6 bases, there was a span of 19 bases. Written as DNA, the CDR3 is TGTGCCATCAGTGGGAGCACTAGCTGGCTTTCCAATGAGCAGTTCTTC. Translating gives CAISGSTSWLSNEQFF.

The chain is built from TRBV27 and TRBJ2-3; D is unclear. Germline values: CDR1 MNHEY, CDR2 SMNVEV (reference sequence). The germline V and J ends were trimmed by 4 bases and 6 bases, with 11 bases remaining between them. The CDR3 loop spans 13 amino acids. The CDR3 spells CASSSHYGDTQYF. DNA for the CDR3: TGTGCCAGCAGTTCACACTACGGGGATACGCAGTATTTT.

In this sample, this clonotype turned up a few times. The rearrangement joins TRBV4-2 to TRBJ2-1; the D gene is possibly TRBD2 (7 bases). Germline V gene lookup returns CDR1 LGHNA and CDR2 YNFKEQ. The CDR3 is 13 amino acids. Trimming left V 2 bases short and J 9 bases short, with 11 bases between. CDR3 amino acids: CASSQRGGGEQFF. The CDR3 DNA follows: TGTGCCAGCAGCCAACGGGGAGGGGGTGAGCAGTTCTTC.

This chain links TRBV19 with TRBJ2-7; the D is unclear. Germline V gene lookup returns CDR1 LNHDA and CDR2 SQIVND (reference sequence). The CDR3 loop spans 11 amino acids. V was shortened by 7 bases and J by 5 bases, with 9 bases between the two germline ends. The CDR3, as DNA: TGTGCCAGTAAGGAGTCGGACGAGCAGTACTTC. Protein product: CASKESDEQYF.